The clone carrying this T cell receptor (beta chain) has only a few counts. CDR1 and CDR2 (germline): SQVTM, ANQGSEA. With 3 bases removed from V and 1 base from J, the gap between germline ends came to 9 bases. The CDR3 length is 13 residues. This sample was taken from a study of T cells in Graves' hyperthyroidism and ophthalmopathy. For the study at large: Peripheral blood was secured at the point of initial diagnosis, before any treatment.

The patients, who ranged from 18 to 65 in age, presented with newly diagnosed hyperthyroidism lasting under 2 months. Thyroid ultrasound and orbital computed tomography, with clinical symptoms and serum thyroxine and TRAb, informed diagnoses. This sample holds PBMCs from 9.5 to 10 ml fresh peripheral blood. Amplified TCR beta CDR3 regions derived from RNA transcripts. In the first-round RT-PCR of the TCR CDR3, the HTBI primer set was used. TCRdb redid the calling of the multiplex PCR reads with MiXCR, one entry per CDR3 protein. Seen here are about 720,000 distinct CDR3 sequences, about a sixth observed once, and the top ten hold over 7.5%.

The receptor was isolated from a young man with Graves' hyperthyroidism. Material: blood. V usage is TRBV29-1 and J usage is TRBJ2-5; D may be TRBD2 (5 bases). CDR3 loop: CSVDQRSQETQYF. The CDR3, as DNA: TGCAGCGTTGATCAGCGGAGCCAAGAGACCCAGTACTTC.